Here is one T cell receptor (beta chain) with its context. Here immunoSEQ multiplex PCR was the method, and the copy in TCRdb shows in-frame clones only, minus some. Of roughly 1,600,000 clones in the sample, about 98.5% were seen once. The sample belongs to a study of shared clonotypes between healthy human individuals. Study-level information: Per-donor plates numbered three CD4 naive, three CD4 memory, two CD8 naive and one CD8 memory.

The CDR3 length is 15 residues. J gave up 1 base and V 2 bases, and 4 bases lay outside the gene matches. Per germline, CDR1 MNHEY and CDR2 SVGAGI. The sample was naive CD4+ T cells sorted from blood. Subset described: CD45RA+ positively selected. The chain is built from TRBV6-5 and TRBJ2-7; 8 bases line up with TRBD1. This TCR derives from a man younger than 45 in good health. CDR3 region: CASSYGQGPSYEQYF. CDR3 in DNA: TGTGCCAGCAGTTACGGACAGGGCCCATCCTACGAGCAGTACTTC.